Each of the 25 T cell receptor beta chains below was sequenced from the same sample in a study of shared clonotypes between healthy human individuals. Naivety among CD8 cells was defined by CD45RO negativity and positive CCR7 selection, thereby excluding terminally differentiated effector memory CD45RA+ cells. Profiling relied on immunoSEQ multiplex PCR, and the TCRdb table lists in-frame clones only, not all of them. Here the sample spans 550,000 to 600,000 clones, nearly 98% being singletons. Input material: naive CD8+ T cells sorted from blood. The receptors originated from a man aged 25 to 40 in good health.

The chain carries TRBV29-1 and TRBJ2-7; 10 bases agree with TRBD2. V dropped 6 bases and J dropped 6; count of bases not matched to a gene: 8. The CDR3 spans 13 residues. The germline CDR1 and CDR2 sequences are SQVTM and ANQGSEA. CDR3 protein: CSVQREGPREQYF. The DNA for the CDR3 is TGCAGCGTCCAGCGGGAGGGCCCTCGCGAGCAGTACTTC.

The chain employs TRBV28 and TRBJ1-1; TRBD1 agrees at 8 bases. Per the germline V gene, CDR1 is MDHEN and CDR2 is SYDVKM. The CDR3 covers 15 residues. V lost 4 bases to trimming and J lost 3 bases; unmatched junction nucleotides: 7. CDR3: CASSSWTGKDTEAFF. For the CDR3, the DNA is TGTGCCAGCAGTTCCTGGACAGGGAAAGACACTGAAGCTTTCTTT.

The count of this clone is one. The rearrangement joins TRBV7-6 to TRBJ2-1; 9 bases agree with TRBD2. V lost 0 bases, J lost 6 bases, and 9 bases stayed unmatched. This CDR3 is 17 amino acids long. Germline loops: CDR1 SGHVS, CDR2 FNYEAQ. As DNA, the CDR3 is TGTGCCAGCAGCTTAGCGGCGGTAGCGGGAGTTATCAATGAGCAGTTCTTC. Translating gives CASSLAAVAGVINEQFF. The full variable domain, its missing parts supplied by reference TRBV7-6 and TRBJ2-1, is GAGVSQSPRYKVTKRGQDVALRCDPISGHVSLYWYRQALGQGPEFLTYFNYEAQQDKSGLPNDRFSAERPEGSISTLTIQRTEQRDSAMYRCASSLAAVAGVINEQFFGPGTRLTVL.

The V and J genes are TRBV6-1 and TRBJ2-7, with TRBD2 matching 11 bases. Germline trimming cut 2 bases from V and 0 bases from J; bases unmatched to any gene: 6. CDR1 MNHNS and CDR2 SASEGT come from the germline V gene. The CDR3 length is 17 residues. CDR3 DNA: TGTGCCAGCAGTGAATGGCTAGCGGGAGGACTCTCCTACGAGCAGTACTTC. Translated: CASSEWLAGGLSYEQYF.

The genes are TRBV6-4 and TRBJ2-1, with 10 bases aligning to TRBD2. The CDR3 is made up of 16 amino acids. CDR1 is MRHNA and CDR2 is SNTAGT in the germline V gene. J was trimmed by 0 bases and V by 6 bases; bases with no gene match: 5. The CDR3 here is CASSQLAGSSYNEQFF. The DNA of the CDR3 is TGTGCCAGCAGCCAACTAGCGGGGAGCTCCTACAATGAGCAGTTCTTC.

The rearrangement joins TRBV2 to TRBJ2-7; D is uncertain. Germline V lookup: CDR1 SNHLY, CDR2 FYNNEI. The V end was cut by 4 bases, the J end by 0 bases, with 7 bases between. This CDR3 has 13 amino acids. CDR3 in amino acids: CASSGLSSYEQYF. As DNA, the CDR3 is TGTGCCAGCAGTGGCTTGAGCTCCTACGAGCAGTACTTC.

The chain links TRBV4-1 to TRBJ2-1; TRBD2 is a possible D gene (6 bases). The CDR3 sequence is 15 residues long. The V end lost 2 bases, the J end lost 5 bases, and 13 bases lay between the germline ends. Germline CDR1 MGHRA, CDR2 YSYEKL. The CDR3 DNA reads TGCGCCAGCAGCCAATTGCCGGGGGTCCACAATGAGCAGTTCTTC. Its protein is CASSQLPGVHNEQFF.

V and J are TRBV13 and TRBJ2-2; 7 bases match TRBD1. V lost 5 bases to trimming and J lost 5 bases; unmatched junction nucleotides: 5. Germline-derived CDR1 and CDR2 are PRHDT and FYEKMQ (reference sequence). The CDR3 consists of 14 residues. Here the CDR3 DNA reads TGTGCCAGCAGCACCCTGACAGGGACCGGGGAGCTGTTTTTT. Protein sequence: CASSTLTGTGELFF.

The rearrangement links TRBV7-9 to TRBJ1-1; D is unclear. The CDR3 is 13 residues long. V lost 10 bases to trimming and J lost 2 bases, with 14 bases between them. The germline V gene encodes CDR1 SEHNR and CDR2 FQNEAQ (reference sequence). In DNA form, the CDR3 reads TGTGCCACCACCGAAACAACCAACACTGAAGCTTTCTTT. This codes for CATTETTNTEAFF.

The rearrangement joins TRBV29-1 to TRBJ2-5; D gene unclear. V was pared by 4 bases and J by 1 base, with 13 bases between. The germline V gene encodes CDR1 SQVTM and CDR2 ANQGSEA. There are 14 residues in the CDR3. The CDR3 sequence is CSVVWYDGQETQYF. The DNA of the CDR3 is TGCAGCGTTGTATGGTATGACGGCCAAGAGACCCAGTACTTC.

CDR3 in amino acids: CASTDRQNTGELFF. CDR3 sequence (DNA): TGTGCCAGCACCGACAGGCAGAACACCGGGGAGCTGTTTTTT. This sequence joins TRBV7-8 and TRBJ2-2; maybe TRBD1 (6 bases). Trimming left V 7 bases short and J 1 base short, with 10 bases between. The V gene's germline CDR1 is SGHVS and CDR2 FQNEAQ. CDR3 size: 14 residues.

This chain joins TRBV5-5 and TRBJ2-7; 7 nucleotides align to TRBD1. The CDR3 is made up of 16 amino acids. CDR1 SGHKS and CDR2 YYEKEE come from the germline V gene (reference sequence). V lost 5 bases and J lost 1; bases outside the gene matches: 12. CDR3 nucleotides: TGTGCCAGCAGGGGACCGGGACAGATACTATCCTACGAGCAGTACTTC. It is translated as CASRGPGQILSYEQYF.

The rearrangement links TRBV6-5 to TRBJ1-1, with D tentatively TRBD1 (6 bases). CDR1 MNHEY and CDR2 SVGAGI come from the germline V gene. Trimming shortened V by 6 bases and J by 4 bases, and 12 bases separated the two germline ends. This CDR3 contains 13 residues. CDR3 residues: CASSKNRATEAFF. CDR3 DNA sequence: TGTGCCAGCAGCAAAAACAGGGCCACTGAAGCTTTCTTT.

This sequence joins TRBV4-1 and TRBJ2-3, with 7 bases matching TRBD2. In germline, CDR1 is MGHRA, CDR2 YSYEKL. CDR3 length equals 19 residues. The V gene end was trimmed by 3 bases and the J gene end by 2 bases; junction bases not matched to a gene: 17. CDR3 sequence: CASSHPTVEGGPFTDTQYF. The CDR3 nucleotides are TGCGCCAGCAGCCACCCTACTGTCGAGGGAGGGCCCTTCACAGATACGCAGTATTTT.

The chain is built from TRBV4-2 and TRBJ1-1; no firm D call. Germline V CDR1 and CDR2: LGHNA, YNFKEQ. The CDR3 consists of 17 residues. Between the trimmed V and J ends, which lost 2 bases and 0 bases, there was a span of 16 bases. In nucleotides, the CDR3 is TGTGCCAGCAGCCAACCCCCCCTTCATGGGCTGAACACTGAAGCTTTCTTT. Its protein product is CASSQPPLHGLNTEAFF.

The chain carries TRBV5-1 and TRBJ1-5; TRBD1 is a possible D gene (6 bases). Germline assignment: CDR1 SGHRS and CDR2 YFSETQ. The CDR3 totals 15 residues. V shed 0 bases and J shed 2 bases, with 9 bases lying between them. The CDR3 region is CASSLDGGGNQPQHF. The CDR3 DNA sequence: TGCGCCAGCAGCTTGGACGGGGGCGGCAATCAGCCCCAGCATTTT.

The gene calls are TRBV29-1 and TRBJ2-7; D gene uncertain. CDR3 size: 11 residues. Trimming took 5 bases from V and 4 from J, leaving 9 bases between them. Looked up from germline, CDR1 is SQVTM and CDR2 is ANQGSEA. The CDR3 nucleotides read TGCAGCGTTCGGTTCGGGTACGAGCAGTACTTC. Translated: CSVRFGYEQYF.

This clone is a singleton in its sample. This rearrangement joins TRBV27 to TRBJ1-2; 7 positions agree with TRBD1. J was trimmed by 6 bases and V by 6 bases; bases with no gene match: 13. The germline gives CDR1 MNHEY, CDR2 SMNVEV (reference sequence). The CDR3 runs 15 residues. The CDR3 DNA reads as TGTGCCAGCAGGAGGGACAGCTATGGGGTTGATGGCTACACCTTC. It encodes CASRRDSYGVDGYTF.

The V call is TRBV29-1, the J call TRBJ2-1; 8 bases line up with TRBD2. Germline V gene sequence: CDR1 SQVTM, CDR2 ANQGSEA. The V segment lost 5 bases and the J segment 8 bases; nucleotides outside the gene matches: 11. The CDR3 spans 14 residues. CDR3 residues: CSVILSGNDDEQFF. The CDR3 region has the DNA TGCAGCGTTATTCTTAGCGGGAACGACGATGAGCAGTTCTTC.

CDR3 sequence reads: CASSYPKLGEQFF. CDR3 DNA sequence: TGTGCCAGCAGTTATCCGAAACTGGGTGAGCAGTTCTTC. The chain links TRBV6-6 to TRBJ2-1, with D uncertain. Trimming took off 3 bases at V and 9 bases at J, with 12 bases between the two ends. Germline CDR1 MNHNY, CDR2 SVGAGI (reference sequence). CDR3 length: 13 amino acids.

The chain carries TRBV13 and TRBJ2-5; TRBD1 aligns across 10 bases. Germline CDR1 and CDR2: PRHDT and FYEKMQ (reference sequence). The ends lost 3 bases at V and 5 bases at J; junction bases unmatched: 6. This CDR3 contains 15 residues. The CDR3 DNA follows: TGTGCCAGCAGCTTCGTGACAGGGGGCGAGGAGACCCAGTACTTC. This codes for CASSFVTGGEETQYF.

The rearrangement links TRBV5-6 to TRBJ2-3; TRBD1 aligns across 8 bases. The CDR3 has 17 amino acids. Per the germline V gene, CDR1 is SGHDT and CDR2 is YYEEEE. After removal of 1 base from V and 2 bases from J, the junction contained 9 bases not matched to a gene. The CDR3 nucleotides are TGTGCCAGCAGCTTGCCCGGGACAGGACTCTACACAGATACGCAGTATTTT. Its protein is CASSLPGTGLYTDTQYF.

This chain connects TRBV4-3 to TRBJ1-2; 7 positions agree with TRBD1. V lost 0 bases to trimming and J lost 0 bases; unmatched junction nucleotides: 4. CDR3 length equals 16 residues. Germline CDR1 and CDR2: LGHNA and YSLEER. This CDR3 reads CASSQDLGTANYGYTF. The CDR3 DNA sequence: TGCGCCAGCAGCCAAGATCTCGGGACAGCTAACTATGGCTACACCTTC.

Turning to this clone: A read error may explain this, as a much larger clone is one base away. This sample includes further DNA sequences coding for the same CDR3. The chain is built from TRBV11-2 and TRBJ2-7; perhaps TRBD1 as D (5 bases). With 4 bases removed from V and 3 bases from J, the gap between germline ends came to 7 bases. This CDR3 region has 12 residues. Germline loops: CDR1 SGHAT, CDR2 FQNNGV. The CDR3 sequence: CASSSQDYEQYF. The CDR3, as DNA: TGTGCCAGCAGCTCACAGGACTACGAGCAGTACTTC.

This clone was seen a single time. This chain uses TRBV15 with TRBJ2-1, with TRBD2 matching 8 bases. Germline CDR1 is LNHNV and CDR2 is YYDKDF (reference sequence). The ends lost 0 bases at V and 12 bases at J; junction bases unmatched: 7. The CDR3 consists of 14 residues. The CDR3 reads CATSRDRSGSVQFF. The CDR3 region has the DNA TGTGCCACCAGCAGAGACCGCAGCGGGAGTGTGCAGTTCTTC.